The TCR beta chain described here comes from a study of T cells in Graves' hyperthyroidism and ophthalmopathy. General study results and limits: Expanded thyroid clonotypes (above 0.001) were mostly also found in blood.

Germline V gene lookup returns CDR1 DFQATT and CDR2 SNEGSKA (reference sequence). After removal of 5 bases from V and 1 base from J, the junction contained 3 bases not matched to a gene. The CDR3 runs to 14 residues. TCR beta CDR3 regions were amplified from RNA transcripts. With the HTBI primer set, the TCR CDR3 went through a first round of RT-PCR. TCRdb reanalysed the multiplex PCR reads using MiXCR and keeps one entry per CDR3 protein. The sample yields 400,000 or so distinct CDR3 sequences, more than 13% seen once. Duration under 3 months, a NOSPECS grade of at least 4, and a Clinical Activity Score of at least 3 characterized the ophthalmopathy patients. Using around 10 ml of fresh peripheral blood, PBMCs were prepared. This clonotype has ten or more counts. What it binds is unknown.

Source material: blood. The TCR comes from a man between 50 and 59 years old with Graves' ophthalmopathy. The chain joins TRBV20-1 to TRBJ2-3; 10 bases are shared with TRBD2. The CDR3 region is CSAGLAVRTDTQYF. The CDR3 nucleotides are TGCAGTGCTGGACTAGCGGTGCGCACAGATACGCAGTATTTT.